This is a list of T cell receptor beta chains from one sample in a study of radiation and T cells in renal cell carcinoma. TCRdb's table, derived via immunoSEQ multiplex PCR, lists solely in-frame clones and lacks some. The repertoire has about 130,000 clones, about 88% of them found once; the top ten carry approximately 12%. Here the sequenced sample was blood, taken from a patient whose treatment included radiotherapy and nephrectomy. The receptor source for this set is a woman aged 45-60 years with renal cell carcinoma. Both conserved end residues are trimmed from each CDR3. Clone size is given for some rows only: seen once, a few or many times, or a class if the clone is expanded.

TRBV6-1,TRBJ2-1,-,ASSEAGTGGYNEQF
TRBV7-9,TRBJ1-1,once,ASSPPVGGNTEAF
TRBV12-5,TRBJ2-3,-,ASGTRTQGDTQY
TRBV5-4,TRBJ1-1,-,ASSLAGRATEAF
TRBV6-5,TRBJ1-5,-,ATVGYSNQPQH
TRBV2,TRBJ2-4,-,ASSVGNIQY
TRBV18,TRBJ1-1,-,ASSPTVNTEAF
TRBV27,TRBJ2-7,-,ASSPPRIAGNSYEQY
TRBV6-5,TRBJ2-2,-,ASRRTENTGELF
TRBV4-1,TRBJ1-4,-,ASSQDLGDYEKLF
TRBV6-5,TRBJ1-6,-,ASRRAVDSPLH
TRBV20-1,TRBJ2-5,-,SARDPQTQY
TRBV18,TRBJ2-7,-,ASSPGTGFYEQY
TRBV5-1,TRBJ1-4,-,ASRPGQGGEKLF
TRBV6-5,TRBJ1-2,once,ASSYSGDSSNYGYT
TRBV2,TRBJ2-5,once,ASSLSGGPQETQY
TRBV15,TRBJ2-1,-,ATSRDQGYRKQF
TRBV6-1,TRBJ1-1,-,ASSSGGHTEAF
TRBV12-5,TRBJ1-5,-,ASGLADVTTWGGNQPQH
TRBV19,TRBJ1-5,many,ASSIRGLGQPQH
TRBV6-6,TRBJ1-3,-,ASSYSKGTGGNTIY
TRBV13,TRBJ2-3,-,ASSSTGTGATDTQY
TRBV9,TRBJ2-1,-,ASSVVGGLHNEQF
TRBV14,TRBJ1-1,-,ASGHGLNTEAF
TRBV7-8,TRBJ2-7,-,ASSLGRFSYEQY
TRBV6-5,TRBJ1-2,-,ASTDEGVKGYT
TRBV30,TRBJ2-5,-,AWSVGGGEETQY
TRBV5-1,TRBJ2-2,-,ASSGVAVATGELF
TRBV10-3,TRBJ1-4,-,AISDRAHEKLF
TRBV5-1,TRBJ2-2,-,ASSLGLDTGELF
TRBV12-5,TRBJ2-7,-,ASGLYDSYEQY
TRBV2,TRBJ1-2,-,ASSERQRGYT
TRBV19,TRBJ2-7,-,ASSTGPGEQY
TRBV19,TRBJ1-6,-,ASSNRDSYNSPLH
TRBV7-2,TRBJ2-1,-,ASSLESGGAYNEQF
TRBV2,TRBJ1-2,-,ASSESSYGYT
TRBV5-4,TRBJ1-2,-,ASSLDSKAYGYT
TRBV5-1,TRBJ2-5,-,ASSEPQGPETQY
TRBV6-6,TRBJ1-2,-,ASRPLPGADYGYT
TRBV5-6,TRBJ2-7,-,ASSFGTADYEQY